These 20 T cell receptor beta chains were all obtained from the same sample, sequenced in a study of PD-L1 blockade in urothelial cancer (dated by TCRdb to the late 2010s). The library relied on the immunoSEQ multiplex PCR assay. TCRdb obtained this table from immuneACCESS and retained in-frame rearrangements with V and J assigned. These tables miss some clones; where compared with another copy, unresolved V genes account for less than half of the shortfall, and the remainder is unexplained. The sample records tens of thousands of clones, 81% of which are singletons. The ten largest clones take up about 2.9% of the sample. The time point label on this specimen signifies: pretreatment peripheral blood. Material: PBMCs, obtained around atezolizumab (anti-PD-L1) treatment. The receptors shown here come from a man in his 70s with urothelial cancer.

This clone was counted between two and nine times. The chain links TRBV9 to TRBJ2-1, with D perhaps matching TRBD2 (6 bases). The CDR3 sequence is 15 residues long. Trimming cost V 3 bases and J 2 bases, with 12 bases left between them. Per the germline V gene, CDR1 is SGDLS and CDR2 is YYNGEE. This chain's CDR3 is CASSAGLDAYNEQFF. The CDR3 DNA reads as TGTGCCAGCAGCGCGGGACTGGACGCCTACAATGAGCAGTTCTTC.

The rearrangement joins TRBV7-9 to TRBJ2-1, with a tentative D call TRBD1 (5 bases). Looked up from germline, CDR1 is SEHNR and CDR2 is FQNEAQ (reference sequence). The CDR3 loop spans 13 amino acids. The V and J ends lost 7 bases and 4 bases respectively, with 11 bases between them. The CDR3 DNA reads as TGTGCCAGCACAAAAGGGGAATACAATGAGCAGTTCTTC. It encodes CASTKGEYNEQFF.

The V and J genes are TRBV14 and TRBJ2-1; D is unresolved. Germline values: CDR1 SGHDN, CDR2 FVKESK. V lost 2 bases, J lost 3 bases, and 14 bases lay in between. The length of the CDR3 is 16 residues. CDR3 sequence (DNA): TGTGCCAGCAGCCAATTTGTGCAAGCCATCTACAATGAGCAGTTCTTC. This gives the protein CASSQFVQAIYNEQFF.

The CDR3 DNA follows: TGTGCCAGCAGGGGTTGGCAGACACAAGAGACCCAGTACTTC. This encodes CASRGWQTQETQYF. The rearrangement links TRBV6-1 to TRBJ2-5, with unresolved D. Germline V gene data show CDR1 as MNHNS and CDR2 as SASEGT. V was pared by 6 bases and J by 2 bases, with 13 bases between. This CDR3 has 14 residues.

This sequence joins TRBV7-3 and TRBJ2-3; D remains ambiguous. Trimming stripped 0 bases from V and 0 bases from J, with 4 bases between. CDR3 length: 14 amino acids. CDR1 and CDR2 (germline): SGHTA, FQGTGA. The DNA of the CDR3 is TGTGCCAGCAGCTTAACCGGGAGCACAGATACGCAGTATTTT. Amino acid sequence: CASSLTGSTDTQYF.

V usage is TRBV6-5 and J usage is TRBJ2-5; 11 bases align to TRBD2. This CDR3 spans 16 amino acids. Germline values: CDR1 MNHEY, CDR2 SVGAGI. The trim removed 0 bases at V and 5 bases at J, leaving 5 bases unmatched. CDR3 protein: CASSYSSGRARETQYF. DNA of the CDR3: TGTGCCAGCAGTTACTCTAGCGGGAGGGCCAGGGAGACCCAGTACTTC.

The chain carries TRBV14 and TRBJ2-7, with 12 bases lining up with TRBD2. Trimming cost V 5 bases and J 4 bases; bases outside gene matches: 18. CDR3 length equals 19 residues. Germline assignment: CDR1 SGHDN and CDR2 FVKESK. The CDR3 nucleotides are TGTGCCAGCAGCAAGATATCCGGGACTAGCGGGCGTCGGGGGTACGAGCAGTACTTC. It encodes CASSKISGTSGRRGYEQYF.

The chain recombines TRBV27 with TRBJ2-7; 9 bases match TRBD1. CDR1 and CDR2 from the germline V gene are MNHEY and SMNVEV (reference sequence). The CDR3 runs to 14 residues. The V and J ends lost 7 bases and 4 bases, in that order; junction bases with no gene match: 8. As DNA, the CDR3 is TGTGCCAGCAACTCCGGGACAGGGTTATACGAGCAGTACTTC. It specifies CASNSGTGLYEQYF.

The chain combines TRBV7-9 with TRBJ2-2; 15 nucleotides align to TRBD2. This CDR3 is built from 19 residues. The V segment lost 1 base and the J segment 4 bases; nucleotides outside the gene matches: 7. The germline CDR1 and CDR2 sequences are SEHNR and FQNEAQ (reference sequence). The CDR3 loop is CASSLGLGLAGGGTGELFF. CDR3 bases: TGTGCCAGCAGCTTAGGCCTGGGACTAGCGGGAGGTGGCACCGGGGAGCTGTTTTTT.

The chain has TRBV2 and TRBJ1-2; D not resolved. The V end was cut by 8 bases, the J end by 6 bases, with 10 bases between. The germline V gene has CDR1 SNHLY and CDR2 FYNNEI. CDR3 length equals 11 residues. The CDR3: CASRNPNGYTF. CDR3 nucleotides: TGTGCCAGCCGTAACCCTAATGGCTACACCTTC.

Only a few counts were recorded for this clone. The gene calls are TRBV7-3 and TRBJ1-2; 11 nucleotides match TRBD1. The CDR3 covers 15 residues. Germline V gene lookup returns CDR1 SGHTA and CDR2 FQGTGA. V lost 5 bases and J lost 3; bases outside the gene matches: 5. CDR3: CASSPGTGGDYGYTF. The CDR3 coding sequence is TGTGCCAGCAGCCCAGGGACAGGGGGAGACTATGGCTACACCTTC.

The chain recombines TRBV2 with TRBJ2-5; 8 bases match TRBD2. The CDR3 covers 15 residues. The J segment lost 3 bases and the V segment lost 5 bases, leaving 8 bases of the junction unmatched. CDR1 SNHLY and CDR2 FYNNEI come from the germline V gene. In DNA form, the CDR3 reads TGTGCCAGCAGTCCAGTGGGACTAGGGAAAGAGACCCAGTACTTC. Amino acid sequence: CASSPVGLGKETQYF.

V and J are TRBV5-1 and TRBJ2-1, with 11 positions matching TRBD2. CDR3 length: 18 amino acids. The V gene's germline CDR1 is SGHRS and CDR2 YFSETQ. Trimming took 4 bases from V and 0 from J; bases not matched to a gene: 9. The CDR3 nucleotides read TGCGCCAGCAGCGGGAGGACTAGCGGGTGGAGCTCCTACAATGAGCAGTTCTTC. Amino acids: CASSGRTSGWSSYNEQFF.

The chain employs TRBV10-3 and TRBJ2-7; D unresolved. Germline V gene data show CDR1 as ENHRY and CDR2 as SYGVKD. V lost 3 bases to trimming and J lost 0 bases, with 15 bases between them. CDR3 length equals 16 residues. The DNA for the CDR3 is TGTGCCATCAGTGACGCATTGGGCCGAAGCTCCTACGAGCAGTACTTC. This gives the protein CAISDALGRSSYEQYF.

This clone has a single count. The chain couples TRBV19 to TRBJ2-3; 16 nucleotides align to TRBD2. Germline V CDR1 and CDR2: LNHDA, SQIVND (reference sequence). The CDR3 consists of 19 residues. The V and J ends lost 9 bases and 5 bases, in that order; junction bases with no gene match: 17. The CDR3 spells CASTEGGTSGRAPRDTQYF. CDR3 nucleotides: TGTGCCAGCACCGAGGGCGGGACTAGCGGGAGGGCCCCTAGAGATACGCAGTATTTT.

For this clone: At one of its ends the junction is not consistent with the germline gene, which may arise from a read error. This chain joins TRBV7-7 and TRBJ2-1, with 10 bases lining up with TRBD2. Germline V gene data show CDR1 as SSHAT and CDR2 as FNYEAQ (reference sequence). CDR3 length: 16 amino acids. CDR3 nucleotide sequence: TGTGCTAGCAGCAAAGCCCAGGCTAGCGGGAGCAATGAGCAGTTCTTC. As protein: CASSKAQASGSNEQFF.

The rearrangement joins TRBV15 to TRBJ1-5, with D possibly TRBD1 on 5 matching bases. The CDR3 consists of 12 residues. Trimming shortened V by 5 bases and J by 9 bases, and 11 bases separated the two germline ends. Germline values: CDR1 LNHNV, CDR2 YYDKDF (reference sequence). The CDR3 nucleotides read TGTGCCACCAGCGGGTATACAGGGCCCCAGCATTTT. It yields the protein CATSGYTGPQHF.

The chain has TRBV6-5 and TRBJ2-1; 12 bases match TRBD2. Per the germline V gene, CDR1 is MNHEY and CDR2 is SVGAGI. V was pared by 7 bases and J by 5 bases, with 6 bases of the junction left unmatched. This CDR3 has 15 amino acids. DNA of the CDR3: TGTGCCAGCATCCGACTAGCGGGAGCCGACAATGAGCAGTTCTTC. Amino acids: CASIRLAGADNEQFF.

The chain uses TRBV28 and TRBJ2-1, with TRBD2 identical over 13 bases. J was trimmed by 7 bases and V by 5 bases; bases with no gene match: 8. Looked up from germline, CDR1 is MDHEN and CDR2 is SYDVKM. The CDR3 has 16 residues. CDR3 bases: TGTGCCAGCAGTGCCTCACTAGCGGGAGGGTTAAATGAGCAGTTCTTC. This sequence encodes CASSASLAGGLNEQFF.

J is TRBJ2-1 and V is TRBV5-6; TRBD1 aligns across 7 bases. The CDR3 runs to 17 residues. V was clipped by 7 bases and J by 4 bases; unmatched bases: 17. The germline V gene encodes CDR1 SGHDT and CDR2 YYEEEE. In nucleotides, the CDR3 is TGTGCCAGCGCGCTTGCGCCGGACAGGTGGGGATACAATGAGCAGTTCTTC. Protein product: CASALAPDRWGYNEQFF.